The TCR beta chain under discussion was sequenced for a study of shared clonotypes between healthy human individuals. Findings and caveats of the study: The four-donor shared clonotypes exceeded non-shared clonotypes in generation probability, with non-shared ones scoring lower.

With respect to this clone: Its antigen is unidentified.

Germline V gene data show CDR1 as SGHNT and CDR2 as YENEEA. The CDR3 consists of 15 residues. Between the trimmed V and J ends, which lost 3 bases and 2 bases, there was a span of 14 bases. The data were produced by immunoSEQ multiplex PCR, yet TCRdb's version contains in-frame clones alone and is incomplete. The sample has nearly 1,000,000 clones, about 80% seen once. Source material: memory CD4+ T cells sorted from blood. The subset denotes: CD45RA-negative fraction. V usage is TRBV11-3 and J usage is TRBJ2-7; possibly TRBD2 for D (5 bases). This receptor was obtained from a young man in good health. The CDR3 protein is CASSFEGSSPYEQYF. DNA for the CDR3: TGTGCCAGCAGCTTTGAGGGCAGTTCCCCCTACGAGCAGTACTTC.